The following is a TCR beta chain sequence with its context. The genes and germline here are from mouse. The read terminates 1 residue before the CDR3 end, so the remaining end is supplied by the germline J gene. Measured with immunoSEQ multiplex PCR; TCRdb has only the in-frame clones, and not every one. The sample consists of approximately 50,000 clones, around 66% of them appearing once. The record originates from a study of tissue T cells after allogeneic stem cell transplantation. This CDR3 spans 13 amino acids. Trimming pared 2 bases from V and 1 base from J, leaving 6 bases between. Germline values: CDR1 NNHDY, CDR2 SYVADS.

This TCR was recovered from a pool of C57BL/6 mice in good health. The V call is TRBV13-3, the J call TRBJ1-2, with D unclear. The sequenced sample was sorted cells pooled from one or two spleens. The sequenced part of the CDR3 DNA is TGTGCCAGCAGTGAGACGGAAAACTCCGACTACACC. This codes for CASSETENSDYT. The full-length CDR3 reads as CASSETENSDYTF.